The 26 T cell receptor beta chains given below trace back to one sample, sequenced in a study of regulatory T cells in long-lasting Graves disease. HTBI primers from iRepertoire and Arm-PCR of CDR3 regions yielded the TCR beta libraries. Using its own MiXCR run on the multiplex PCR reads, TCRdb lists one record per CDR3 protein. The table lists approximately 490,000 distinct CDR3 sequences, around 15% of them singletons. Stated time point: newly diagnosed GD, antithyroid drugs for less than 3 months. PBMC-derived RNA was used for the TCR library. This sample also appeared in a second study, on T cells in Graves' hyperthyroidism and ophthalmopathy.

This specimen consisted of peripheral blood mononuclear cells (PBMCs), obtained at new diagnosis, from a patient treated with antithyroid drugs. The receptor set was obtained from a man aged 35-49 years with Graves disease.

The J gene is TRBJ2-3, the V gene TRBV6-2 or TRBV6-3, with 8 nucleotides matching TRBD2. V was pared by 0 bases and J by 0 bases, with 2 bases of the junction left unmatched. The length of the CDR3 is 16 residues. Germline CDR1 reads MNHEY; CDR2 reads SVGEGT. The CDR3 reads CASSYSGGRSTDTQYF. The CDR3 region has the DNA TGTGCCAGCAGTTACTCCGGCGGGAGGAGCACAGATACGCAGTATTTT.

This clonotype was seen many times. V gene TRBV10-1 combines with J gene TRBJ2-1; tentative D call: TRBD1 (5 bases). Germline lookup yields CDR1 WNHNN and CDR2 SYGVQD (reference sequence). CDR3 length: 13 residues. V lost 9 bases, J lost 7 bases, and 16 bases lay in between. CDR3 coding DNA: TGCGCCAGTAGTCCCAGGGATGGGAATGAGCAGTTCTTC. It translates to CASSPRDGNEQFF.

This clonotype was observed a few times. The chain links TRBV29-1 to TRBJ1-1, with D possibly TRBD1 on 5 matching bases. Germline CDR1 SQVTM, CDR2 ANQGSEA. V was clipped by 0 bases and J by 12 bases, with 11 bases between them. The CDR3 covers 11 residues. The DNA for the CDR3 is TGCAGCGTTGAAGAGAGGCGGGGCTCTTTCTTT. Protein: CSVEERRGSFF.

The chain recombines TRBV4-1 with TRBJ2-1; the D gene is possibly TRBD2 (9 bases). V lost 4 bases to trimming and J lost 9 bases, with 25 bases between them. This CDR3 has 17 residues. Germline CDR1 and CDR2: MGHRA and YSYEKL. For the CDR3, the DNA is TGCGCCAGCAGCCCCGACAGGGGAGCGGGAGGACTCACTGAGCAGTTCTTC. It specifies CASSPDRGAGGLTEQFF.

This clonotype has ten or more counts. The chain joins TRBV7-2 to TRBJ2-6; TRBD1 matches at 7 bases. J lost 2 bases, V lost 4 bases, and 2 bases had no gene match. Germline V gives CDR1 SGHTA, CDR2 FQGNSA. The CDR3 runs to 15 residues. The CDR3 DNA reads as TGTGCCAGCAGCTCTGACAGGGCTGGGGCCAACGTCCTGACTTTC. Its translation: CASSSDRAGANVLTF.

This clonotype was seen a few times. The chain is built from TRBV27 and TRBJ2-2, with unresolved D. The germline V and J ends were trimmed by 6 bases and 3 bases, with 26 bases remaining between them. Germline CDR1 MNHEY, CDR2 SMNVEV (reference sequence). The CDR3 sequence is 19 residues long. CDR3 sequence: CASSRTGFTLIRDTGELFF. CDR3 nucleotides: TGTGCCAGCAGCCGGACGGGTTTTACCTTAATTCGGGACACCGGGGAGCTGTTTTTT.

The chain carries TRBV14 and TRBJ2-7; weak D call: TRBD1 (6 bases). V lost 1 base and J 6 bases, leaving 16 bases between the germline ends. CDR1 is SGHDN and CDR2 is FVKESK in the germline V gene. CDR3 size: 15 residues. Here the CDR3 reads CASSQVGGHLGEQYF. For the CDR3, the DNA is TGTGCCAGCAGCCAAGTAGGGGGACATTTGGGCGAGCAGTACTTC.

The DNA for the CDR3 is TGTGCCAGTAGTATTCGTGAAGGGGGAAGATACAATGAGCAGTTCTTC. This encodes CASSIREGGRYNEQFF. This chain joins TRBV11-2 and TRBJ2-1, with TRBD1 as a possible D gene (6 bases). The CDR3 extends over 16 amino acids. With 9 bases removed from V and 4 bases from J, the gap between germline ends came to 22 bases. Per the germline V gene, CDR1 is SGHAT and CDR2 is FQNNGV.

The sample holds many counts of this clonotype. The DNA of the CDR3 is TGCAGCGTTAGACTAGGGGGGACTGAAGCTTTCTTT. It is translated as CSVRLGGTEAFF. The chain employs TRBV29-1 and TRBJ1-1; D might be TRBD1 (6 bases). Germline CDR1 SQVTM, CDR2 ANQGSEA. Between the trimmed V and J ends, which lost 5 bases and 5 bases, there was a span of 12 bases. This CDR3 is built from 12 residues. The entire variable domain, with the rest obtained from reference TRBV29-1 and TRBJ1-1, is as follows: SAVISQKPSRDICQRGTSLTIQCQVDSQVTMMFWYRQQPGQSLTLIATANQGSEATYESGFVIDKFPISRPNLTFSTLTVSNMSPEDSSIYLCSVRLGGTEAFFGQGTRLTVV.

This clonotype was counted ten times or more. The V call is TRBV6-2 or TRBV6-3, the J call TRBJ2-1, with TRBD2 matching over 8 bases. Germline-derived CDR1 and CDR2 are MNHEY and SVGEGT. V lost 0 bases to trimming and J lost 2 bases; unmatched junction nucleotides: 3. The CDR3 length is 16 residues. CDR3 amino acids: CASSYSGLATYNEQFF. The CDR3 coding sequence is TGTGCCAGCAGTTACTCCGGACTAGCAACCTACAATGAGCAGTTCTTC.

This clonotype occurred many times. This chain connects TRBV11-2 to TRBJ2-1, with TRBD2 matching 11 bases. The germline V gene has CDR1 SGHAT and CDR2 FQNNGV. V shed 4 bases and J 6 bases; nucleotides not matched to a gene: 2. The CDR3 runs 14 residues. CDR3 sequence (DNA): TGTGCCAGCAGCTCTGGACTAGCGGGCAATGAGCAGTTCTTC. Protein product: CASSSGLAGNEQFF.

This clonotype was picked up many times. The chain has TRBV28 and TRBJ1-4, with TRBD1 matching over 10 bases. CDR1 is MDHEN, CDR2 SYDVKM, per germline. The CDR3 covers 15 residues. V was pared by 6 bases and J by 5 bases, with 6 bases of the junction left unmatched. This CDR3 is CASRTPGQGNEKLFF. The CDR3 nucleotides read TGTGCCAGCAGAACCCCGGGACAGGGGAATGAAAAACTGTTTTTT.

This clonotype was detected many times. This sequence joins TRBV5-1 and TRBJ2-2, with D possibly called TRBD1 or TRBD2 (5 bases each). This CDR3 is 15 amino acids long. V was pared by 4 bases and J by 1 base, with 11 bases between. Germline V CDR1 and CDR2: SGHRS, YFSETQ. CDR3 coding DNA: TGCGCCAGCAGCACAGGCGGAGGGAACACCGGGGAGCTGTTTTTT. The encoded protein is CASSTGGGNTGELFF.

CDR3 nucleotide sequence: TGTGCCAGCAGCTTAGATGGACAGGGGGGTTACGAGCAGTACTTC. This encodes CASSLDGQGGYEQYF. The chain joins TRBV13 to TRBJ2-7; 10 bases align to TRBD1. Germline V gene sequence: CDR1 PRHDT, CDR2 FYEKMQ (reference sequence). V lost 1 base and J lost 4; bases outside the gene matches: 4. This CDR3 region has 15 residues.

V and J are TRBV19 and TRBJ2-2; no firm D call. Germline lookup yields CDR1 LNHDA and CDR2 SQIVND (reference sequence). This CDR3 spans 15 amino acids. Trimming stripped 0 bases from V and 9 bases from J, with 14 bases between. Here the CDR3 DNA reads TGTGCCAGTAGTATAGACAGAAACCCTCGAAGGGAGCTGTTTTTT. This gives the protein CASSIDRNPRRELFF.

At least ten counts were recorded for this clonotype. The V and J genes are TRBV15 and TRBJ1-1; D gene ambiguous. The CDR3 loop spans 13 amino acids. Germline V gene data show CDR1 as LNHNV and CDR2 as YYDKDF (reference sequence). The germline V and J ends were trimmed by 2 bases and 2 bases, with 6 bases remaining between them. As DNA, the CDR3 is TGTGCCACCAGCAGATCCCTAAACACTGAAGCTTTCTTT. Residues: CATSRSLNTEAFF.

The chain combines TRBV30 with TRBJ1-2; 8 positions match TRBD1. The germline gives CDR1 GTSNPN, CDR2 SVGIG (reference sequence). The CDR3 runs 17 residues. Trimming removed 2 bases from V and 5 bases from J; junction bases left unmatched: 16. This CDR3 is CAWSLQRTGKHIYGYTF. As DNA, the CDR3 is TGTGCCTGGAGTTTACAACGGACAGGGAAGCACATTTATGGCTACACCTTC.

With regard to this clonotype: A read error is possible here, since a much larger clone lies one base away. This rearrangement joins TRBV28 to TRBJ1-1, with D unclear. Looked up from germline, CDR1 is MDHEN and CDR2 is SYDVKM. The CDR3 is 14 residues long. CDR3 DNA sequence: TGTGCCAGCAGTCTCACTCTAATGAACACTGAAGCTCTCTTT. Amino acid sequence: CASSLTLMNTEALF. The full variable domain, rest sourced from reference TRBV28 and TRBJ1-1, is DVKVTQSSRYLVKRTGEKVFLECVQDMDHENMFWYRQDPGLGLRLIYFSYDVKMKEKGDIPEGYSVSREKKERFSLILESASTNQTSMYLCASSLTLMNTEALFGQGTRLTVV.

This clonotype was picked up many times. CDR3 residues: CASRSESGGYTEAFF. The CDR3 DNA sequence: TGTGCCAGCAGATCTGAATCAGGGGGCTACACTGAAGCTTTCTTT. This chain uses TRBV7-9 with TRBJ1-1; 8 bases map to TRBD1. The CDR3 has 15 residues. V lost 6 bases and J lost 3; bases outside the gene matches: 9. Germline lookup yields CDR1 SEHNR and CDR2 FQNEAQ (reference sequence).

The rearrangement links TRBV12-5 to TRBJ2-7, with unresolved D. CDR1 LGHNT and CDR2 FRNRAP come from the germline V gene. This CDR3 is 13 amino acids long. V was clipped by 7 bases and J by 9 bases, with 19 bases between them. Written as DNA, the CDR3 is TGTGCTAGTGATTTTTTTGGCCCGGTGGGGCAGTACTTC. Translation gives CASDFFGPVGQYF.

The sample holds many counts of this clonotype. The rearrangement links TRBV6-2 or TRBV6-3 to TRBJ2-3; TRBD2 might be the D (7 bases). CDR1 is MNHEY, CDR2 SVGEGT, per germline. CDR3 length equals 17 residues. V was shortened by 4 bases and J by 4 bases, with 21 bases between the two germline ends. CDR3 amino acids: CASSSKKGGDVPDTQYF. CDR3 DNA: TGTGCCAGCAGTTCAAAGAAGGGGGGGGACGTTCCAGATACGCAGTATTTT.

V usage is TRBV19 and J usage is TRBJ2-4, with D uncertain. V was clipped by 7 bases and J by 3 bases, with 7 bases between them. CDR1 LNHDA and CDR2 SQIVND come from the germline V gene (reference sequence). This CDR3 comprises 12 residues. CDR3 residues: CASIDFKNIQYF. In DNA, the CDR3 is TGTGCCAGTATAGACTTCAAAAACATTCAGTACTTC. Filled out from reference TRBV19 and TRBJ2-4, the complete variable domain reads DGGITQSPKYLFRKEGQNVTLSCEQNLNHDAMYWYRQDPGQGLRLIYYSQIVNDFQKGDIAEGYSVSREKKESFPLTVTSAQKNPTAFYLCASIDFKNIQYFGAGTRLSVL.

Concerning this clonotype: No conserved phenylalanine or tryptophan ends this CDR3, so it is likely a read error. No DNA is shown, since the ends of the CDR3 on it are uncertain; the CDR3 is the one TCRdb lists. The rearrangement uses TRBV20-1 and TRBJ2-5; the D call TRBD1 from the table was never checked on the DNA. Germline V gene sequence: CDR1 DFQATT, CDR2 SNEGSKA (reference sequence). The CDR3 totals 15 residues, both ends included. The CDR3 reads CSARGGLAGLVQFPL.

This clonotype has a count of ten or more. The chain is built from TRBV12-3 or TRBV12-4 and TRBJ1-1; D is unresolved. CDR3 length equals 11 residues. V lost 7 bases to trimming and J lost 7 bases, with 10 bases between them. DNA of the CDR3: TGTGCCAGCACCTTAGGCCATGAAGCTTTCTTT. Translation: CASTLGHEAFF.

This clonotype was detected many times. The chain employs TRBV11-2 and TRBJ2-3, with D tentatively TRBD2 (6 bases). With 1 base removed from V and 0 bases from J, the gap between germline ends came to 11 bases. The CDR3 is 16 residues long. Germline assignment: CDR1 SGHAT and CDR2 FQNNGV. The DNA of the CDR3 is TGTGCCAGCAGCTTAGTAGGCGGGATTAGCACAGATACGCAGTATTTT. It encodes CASSLVGGISTDTQYF.

The gene calls are TRBV7-9 and TRBJ2-1; possibly TRBD2 for D (5 bases). V gave up 5 bases and J gave up 12 bases, with 17 bases separating them. Germline V gives CDR1 SEHNR, CDR2 FQNEAQ (reference sequence). CDR3 length: 13 residues. The CDR3 DNA reads as TGTGCCAGCAGCCCTTGGACTGACCCTAGGCAGTTCTTC. It codes for CASSPWTDPRQFF.